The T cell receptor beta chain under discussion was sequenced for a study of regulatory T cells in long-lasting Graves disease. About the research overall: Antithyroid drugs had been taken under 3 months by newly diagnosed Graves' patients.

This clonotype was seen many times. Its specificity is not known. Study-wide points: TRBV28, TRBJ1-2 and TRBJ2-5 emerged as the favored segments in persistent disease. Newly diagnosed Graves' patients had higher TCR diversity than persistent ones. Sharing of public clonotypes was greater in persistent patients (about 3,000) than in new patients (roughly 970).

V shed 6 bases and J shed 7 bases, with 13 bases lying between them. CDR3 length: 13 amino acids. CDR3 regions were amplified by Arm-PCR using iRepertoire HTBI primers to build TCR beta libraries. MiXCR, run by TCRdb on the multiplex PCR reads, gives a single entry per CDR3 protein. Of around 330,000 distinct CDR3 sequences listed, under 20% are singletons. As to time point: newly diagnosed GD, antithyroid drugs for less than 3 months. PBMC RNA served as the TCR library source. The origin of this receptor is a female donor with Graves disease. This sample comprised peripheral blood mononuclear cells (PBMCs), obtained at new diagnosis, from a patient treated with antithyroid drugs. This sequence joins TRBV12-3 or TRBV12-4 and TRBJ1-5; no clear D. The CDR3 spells CASSLTTGQPQHF. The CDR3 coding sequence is TGTGCCAGCAGCCTGACGACTGGGCAGCCCCAGCATTTT.